These T cell receptor beta chains were read from a single sample in a study of blood T cell repertoires in COVID-19. Profiling relied on immunoSEQ multiplex PCR, and the TCRdb table lists in-frame clones only, not all of them. The sample records fewer than 350,000 clones, about 86% being singletons. Sample: peripheral blood. The receptor source for this set is a woman aged 25 to 39 with COVID-19, enrolled during active disease. The CDR3 runs from the conserved cysteine through the conserved F or W. D genes are given only for firm matches. Size is stated for part of the rows, as once, few or many counts, or as a class when the clone is expanded.

d_gene	v_gene	j_gene	abundance	CDR3aa	CDR3nt
NA	TRBV27	TRBJ2-7	NA	CASSFQGSSYEQYF	TGTGCCAGCAGTTTTCAGGGGAGTTCCTACGAGCAGTACTTC
TRBD1	TRBV7-6	TRBJ1-2	NA	CASSLPGQAGGYTF	TGTGCCAGCAGCTTACCGGGACAGGCGGGTGGCTACACCTTC
TRBD1	TRBV27	TRBJ1-2	NA	CASSLSATGWDGYTF	TGTGCCAGCAGTTTATCGGCGACAGGGTGGGATGGCTACACCTTC
NA	TRBV2	TRBJ2-7	NA	CASSPRVGYEQYF	TGTGCCAGCAGTCCTCGGGTAGGCTACGAGCAGTACTTC
TRBD1	TRBV7-9	TRBJ1-2	NA	CASSPPTGGDYGYTF	TGTGCCAGCAGCCCCCCGACAGGGGGAGACTATGGCTACACCTTC
NA	TRBV2	TRBJ1-1	NA	CASSAGGGTEAFF	TGTGCCAGCAGTGCGGGGGGAGGGACTGAAGCTTTCTTT
NA	TRBV2	TRBJ2-3	NA	CASSEGRAPTDTQYF	TGTGCCAGCAGTGAGGGCAGGGCCCCCACAGATACGCAGTATTTT
NA	TRBV2	TRBJ1-2	NA	CASPSGSNYGYTF	TGTGCCAGCCCCTCCGGGTCCAACTATGGCTACACCTTC
NA	TRBV5-5	TRBJ1-2	NA	CASSLAPGDDGYTF	TGTGCCAGCAGCTTGGCCCCAGGGGATGATGGCTACACCTTC
NA	TRBV7-2	TRBJ2-5	once	CASSLAGAGETQYF	TGTGCCAGCAGCTTAGCGGGGGCTGGTGAGACCCAGTACTTC
TRBD1	TRBV27	TRBJ2-5	NA	CASSSPTGWGKETQYF	TGTGCCAGCAGTTCTCCGACAGGGTGGGGTAAAGAGACCCAGTACTTC